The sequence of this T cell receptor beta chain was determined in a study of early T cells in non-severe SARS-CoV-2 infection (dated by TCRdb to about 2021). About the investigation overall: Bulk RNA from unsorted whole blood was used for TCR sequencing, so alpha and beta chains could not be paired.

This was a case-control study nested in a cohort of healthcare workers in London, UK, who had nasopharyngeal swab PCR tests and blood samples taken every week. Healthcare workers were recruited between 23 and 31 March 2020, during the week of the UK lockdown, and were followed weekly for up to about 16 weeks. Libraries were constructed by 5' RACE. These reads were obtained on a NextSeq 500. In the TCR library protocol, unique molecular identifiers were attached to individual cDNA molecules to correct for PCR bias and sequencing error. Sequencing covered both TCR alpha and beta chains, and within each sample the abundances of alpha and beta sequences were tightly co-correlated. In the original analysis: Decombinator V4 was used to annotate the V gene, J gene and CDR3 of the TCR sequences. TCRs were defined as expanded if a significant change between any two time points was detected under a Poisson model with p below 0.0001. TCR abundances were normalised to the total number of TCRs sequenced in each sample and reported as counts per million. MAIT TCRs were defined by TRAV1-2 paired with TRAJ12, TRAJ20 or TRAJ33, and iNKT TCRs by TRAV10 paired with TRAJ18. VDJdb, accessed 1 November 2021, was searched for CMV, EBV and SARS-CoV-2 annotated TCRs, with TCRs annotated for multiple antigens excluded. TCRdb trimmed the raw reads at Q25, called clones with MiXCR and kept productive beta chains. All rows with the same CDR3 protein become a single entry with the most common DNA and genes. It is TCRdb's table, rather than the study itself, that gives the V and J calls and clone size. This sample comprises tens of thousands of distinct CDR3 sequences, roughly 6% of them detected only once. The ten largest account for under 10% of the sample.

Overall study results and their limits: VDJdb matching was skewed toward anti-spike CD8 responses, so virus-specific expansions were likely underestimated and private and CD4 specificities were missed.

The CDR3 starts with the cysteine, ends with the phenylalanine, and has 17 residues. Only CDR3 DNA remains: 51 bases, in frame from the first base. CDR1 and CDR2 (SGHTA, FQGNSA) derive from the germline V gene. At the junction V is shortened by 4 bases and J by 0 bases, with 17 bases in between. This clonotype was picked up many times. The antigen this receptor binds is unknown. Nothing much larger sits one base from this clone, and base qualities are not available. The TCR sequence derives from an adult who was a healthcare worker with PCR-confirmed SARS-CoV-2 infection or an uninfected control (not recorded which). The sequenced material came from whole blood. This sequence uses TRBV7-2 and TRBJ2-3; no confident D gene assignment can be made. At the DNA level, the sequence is TGTGCCAGCAGCTCCGGCGGTACATCATATAGCACAGATACGCAGTATTTT. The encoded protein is CASSSGGTSYSTDTQYF.